This TCR beta chain was documented in a study of neurological immune-mediated disorders. CDR1 SGDLS and CDR2 YYNGEE come from the germline V gene. The CDR3 covers 17 residues. V was clipped by 3 bases and J by 1 base; unmatched bases: 12. Study results and limitations: No sharing of CDR3 amino acid sequences was observed among expanded clones across subjects, suggesting private repertoires in all groups.

The cDNA came from 5'RACE, which used 10-nucleotide random UMIs. The output of every sequencing run, over 190 million TCR-beta sequences, came from 15-18 subjects. MiXCR was run by TCRdb on the 5' RACE reads, yielding one entry per CDR3 protein. Altogether tens of thousands of distinct CDR3 sequences are present, roughly 3.2% being singletons, with the ten largest covering about 3%. This clonotype was found many times. What it binds is unknown. The rearrangement uses TRBV9 and TRBJ1-1, with 7 bases lining up with TRBD1. This TCR derives from a woman in her twenties or thirties with multiple sclerosis. Sequenced input: PBMCs. The CDR3 region is CASSAIRSTGRNTEAFF. The CDR3 region has the DNA TGTGCCAGCAGCGCCATCCGTTCGACAGGGCGGAACACTGAAGCTTTCTTT.